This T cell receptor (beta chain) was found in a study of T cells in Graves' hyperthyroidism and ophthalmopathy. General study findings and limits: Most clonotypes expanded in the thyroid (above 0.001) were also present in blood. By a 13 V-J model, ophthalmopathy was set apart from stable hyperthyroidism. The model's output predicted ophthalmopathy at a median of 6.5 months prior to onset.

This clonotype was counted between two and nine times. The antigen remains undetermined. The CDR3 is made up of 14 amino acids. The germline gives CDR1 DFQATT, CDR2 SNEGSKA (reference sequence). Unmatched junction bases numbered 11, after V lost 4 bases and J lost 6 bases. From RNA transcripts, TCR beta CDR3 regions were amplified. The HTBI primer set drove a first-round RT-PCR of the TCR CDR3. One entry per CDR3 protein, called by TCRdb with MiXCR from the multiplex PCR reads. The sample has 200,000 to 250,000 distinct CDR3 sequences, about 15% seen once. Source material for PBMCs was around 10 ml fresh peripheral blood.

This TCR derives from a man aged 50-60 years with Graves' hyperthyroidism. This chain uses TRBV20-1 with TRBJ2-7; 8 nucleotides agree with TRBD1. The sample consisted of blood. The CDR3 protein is CSAISRDRRCEQYF. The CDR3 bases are TGCAGTGCTATTTCCCGGGACAGGCGCTGCGAGCAGTACTTC.